The 7 T cell receptor beta chains given below trace back to one sample, sequenced in a study of cytomegalovirus exposure and HLA in healthy donors. The PCR was carried out with 60 Vbeta primers and 13 Jbeta primers. Assay: immunoSEQ multiplex PCR; the TCRdb copy retains only in-frame clones and omits some. Of about 100,000 clones in the sample, approximately 80% were seen once. The sequencing input was PBMCs. These receptors all come from a woman aged 70-85 years in good health and CMV-seropositive.

The J gene is TRBJ2-7, the V gene TRBV19, with 8 bases aligning to TRBD1. The V gene's germline CDR1 is LNHDA and CDR2 SQIVND (reference sequence). Germline trimming cut 4 bases from V and 3 bases from J; bases unmatched to any gene: 5. This CDR3 comprises 14 residues. DNA of the CDR3: TGTGCCAGTAGTAAGGGGGGACAGGTCTACGAGCAGTACTTC. This sequence encodes CASSKGGQVYEQYF.

The CDR3 region has the DNA TGTGCCAGCAGTGGACAGGGACCCCCCCCTAACTATGGCTACACCTTC. Its protein is CASSGQGPPPNYGYTF. The rearrangement joins TRBV6-1 to TRBJ1-2; 7 bases fit TRBD1. Germline-derived CDR1 and CDR2 are MNHNS and SASEGT. V shed 4 bases, J shed 0 bases, and the junction held 8 bases outside the gene matches. CDR3 length equals 16 residues.

The rearrangement uses TRBV6-4 and TRBJ2-2, with 10 bases identical to TRBD2. The germline CDR1 and CDR2 sequences are MRHNA and SNTAGT. Unmatched junction bases numbered 3, after V lost 2 bases and J lost 6 bases. The CDR3 covers 15 residues. Here the CDR3 reads CASSDQLAGPGELFF. CDR3 DNA: TGTGCCAGCAGTGACCAACTAGCGGGACCCGGGGAGCTGTTTTTT.

This rearrangement joins TRBV2 to TRBJ2-2; D possibly corresponds to TRBD2 (6 bases). The CDR3 is made up of 15 amino acids. Per germline, CDR1 SNHLY and CDR2 FYNNEI. The ends were cut back, 8 bases at V and 4 bases at J, with 17 bases in the middle. The chain's CDR3 is CASGGSGRGTGELFF. CDR3 coding DNA: TGTGCCAGCGGGGGGTCTGGGCGGGGCACCGGGGAGCTGTTTTTT.

The J gene is TRBJ2-3, the V gene TRBV6-5; TRBD2 is a possible D gene (6 bases). From germline, CDR1 is MNHEY and CDR2 SVGAGI. The CDR3 spans 15 residues. V lost 0 bases to trimming and J lost 1 base, with 8 bases between them. The CDR3 DNA reads TGTGCCAGCAGTTACTCGGCGGGACGCACAGATACGCAGTATTTT. Its protein product is CASSYSAGRTDTQYF.

The genes are TRBV4-2 and TRBJ2-1, with TRBD2 identical over 11 bases. Per germline, CDR1 LGHNA and CDR2 YNFKEQ. Trimming cost V 4 bases and J 0 bases; bases outside gene matches: 8. CDR3 size: 18 residues. This CDR3 reads CASSLTTSGVSSYNEQFF. For the CDR3, the DNA is TGTGCCAGCAGCCTAACGACTAGCGGGGTCAGCTCCTACAATGAGCAGTTCTTC.

This clone appeared many times. This chain uses TRBV7-3 with TRBJ2-7; TRBD2 aligns across 10 bases. The CDR3 length is 14 residues. CDR1 is SGHTA, CDR2 FQGTGA, per germline. The V gene end was trimmed by 6 bases and the J gene end by 6 bases; junction bases not matched to a gene: 8. CDR3 DNA sequence: TGTGCCAGCAGACTCACTAGCGGGATTCCCGAGCAGTACTTC. Its protein product is CASRLTSGIPEQYF. Using reference TRBV7-3 and TRBJ2-7 for the parts outside the CDR3, the full variable domain is GAGVSQTPSNKVTEKGKYVELRCDPISGHTALYWYRQSLGQGPEFLIYFQGTGAADDSGLPNDRFFAVRPEGSVSTLKIQRTERGDSAVYLCASRLTSGIPEQYFGPGTRLTVT.